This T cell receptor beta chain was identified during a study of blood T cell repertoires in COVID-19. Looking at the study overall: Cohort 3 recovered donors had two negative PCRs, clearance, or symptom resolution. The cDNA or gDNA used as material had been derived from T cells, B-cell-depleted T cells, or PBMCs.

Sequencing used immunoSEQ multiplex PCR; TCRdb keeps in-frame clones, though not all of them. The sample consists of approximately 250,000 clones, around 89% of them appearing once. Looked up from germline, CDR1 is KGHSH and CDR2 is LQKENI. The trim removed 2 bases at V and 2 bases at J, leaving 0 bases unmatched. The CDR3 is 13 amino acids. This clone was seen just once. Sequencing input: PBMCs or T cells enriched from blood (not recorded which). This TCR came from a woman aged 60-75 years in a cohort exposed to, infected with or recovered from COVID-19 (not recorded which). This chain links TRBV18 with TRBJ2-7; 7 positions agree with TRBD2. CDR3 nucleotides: TGTGCCAGCTCACCAACTAGCGCCTACGAGCAGTACTTC. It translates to CASSPTSAYEQYF.